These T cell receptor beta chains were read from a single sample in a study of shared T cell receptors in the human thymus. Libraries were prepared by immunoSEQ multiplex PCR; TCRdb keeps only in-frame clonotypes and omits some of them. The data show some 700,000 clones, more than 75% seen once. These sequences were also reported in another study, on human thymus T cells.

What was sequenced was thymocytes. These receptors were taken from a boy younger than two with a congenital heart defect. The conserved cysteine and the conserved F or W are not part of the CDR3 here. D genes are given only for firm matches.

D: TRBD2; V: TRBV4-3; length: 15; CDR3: ASSQGLAGGNSYEQY
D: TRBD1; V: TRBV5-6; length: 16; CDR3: ASSLWNSGQISGNTIY
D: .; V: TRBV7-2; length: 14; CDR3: ASSFAFRDGNQPQH
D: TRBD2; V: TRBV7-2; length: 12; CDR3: ASSSSGGADTQY
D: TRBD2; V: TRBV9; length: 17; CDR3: ASSVGVRAGGPGYNEQF
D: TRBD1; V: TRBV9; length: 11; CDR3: ASSGGGQETQY
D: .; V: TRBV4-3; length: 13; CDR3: ASSQAGRLQETQY
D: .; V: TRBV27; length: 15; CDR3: ASSSIVAGPGEETQY
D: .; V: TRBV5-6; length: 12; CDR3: ASTPRPGDRTQY
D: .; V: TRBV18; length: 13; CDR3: ASSPLAREGNEQF
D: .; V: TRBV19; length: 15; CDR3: ASSRDGGSTLNTEAF
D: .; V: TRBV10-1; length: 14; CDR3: ASSEATGTGDYEQY
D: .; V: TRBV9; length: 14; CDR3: ASSAEMSRGRNEQF
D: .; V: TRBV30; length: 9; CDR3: AWDGMTEAF
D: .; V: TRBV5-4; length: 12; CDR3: ASSLGVSGNTIY
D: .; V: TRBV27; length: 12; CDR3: ASSSTTDPSGYT
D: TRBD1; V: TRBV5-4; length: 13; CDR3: ASSGVDRGTDTQY
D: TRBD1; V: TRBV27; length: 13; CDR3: ASSPRQGLNTEAF
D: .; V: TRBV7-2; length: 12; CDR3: ASSLVIQTGELF
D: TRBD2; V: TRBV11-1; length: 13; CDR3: ASSPGTSGRWEQF
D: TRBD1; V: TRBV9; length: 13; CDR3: ASSPQTGKADTQY
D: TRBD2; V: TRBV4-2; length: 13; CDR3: ASSQDELAPETQY
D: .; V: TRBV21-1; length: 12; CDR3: ARPRQGVNTEAF
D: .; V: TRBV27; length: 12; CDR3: ASMPSEAPGIQY
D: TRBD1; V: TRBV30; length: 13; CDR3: AWSVKLQGAYEQY
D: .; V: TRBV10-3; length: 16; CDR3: AIPRWGGGAEGTGELF
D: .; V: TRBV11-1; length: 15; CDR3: ASSHPPTGRLGTEAF
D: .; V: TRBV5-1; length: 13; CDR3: ASSRGAGYQETQY
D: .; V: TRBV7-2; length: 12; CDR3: ASSRDYSNQPQH
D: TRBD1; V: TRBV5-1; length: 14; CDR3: ASSLAGRDRGYEQY
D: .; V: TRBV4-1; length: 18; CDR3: ASSQDWGLGGRVRDEKLF
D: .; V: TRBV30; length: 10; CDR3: AWIRPGVTQY
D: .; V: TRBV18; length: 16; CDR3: ASSPEGTRRQGSYEQY
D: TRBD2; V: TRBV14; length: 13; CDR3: ASSPRGGSTDTQY
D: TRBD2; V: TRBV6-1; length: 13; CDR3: ASPCSGEDQETQY
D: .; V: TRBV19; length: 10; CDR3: ASTSTPYEQF
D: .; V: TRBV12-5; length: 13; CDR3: ASGPSPGSAGGYT
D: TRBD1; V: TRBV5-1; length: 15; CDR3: ASSPQPHRGPKNIQY
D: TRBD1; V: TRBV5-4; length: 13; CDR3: ASAPPGQGANEQF
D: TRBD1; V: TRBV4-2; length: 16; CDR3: ASSPWAGTVDRNYGYT
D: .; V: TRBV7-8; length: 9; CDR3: ASTPKYGYT
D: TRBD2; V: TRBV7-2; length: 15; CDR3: ASSLIEAGGPAETQY
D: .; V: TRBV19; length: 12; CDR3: ASMGAGPYYGYT
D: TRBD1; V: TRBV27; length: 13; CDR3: ASSSRDRESYEQY
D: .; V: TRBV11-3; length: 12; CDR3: ASSLVSRYNEQF
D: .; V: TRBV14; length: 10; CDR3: ASSQGAREQY
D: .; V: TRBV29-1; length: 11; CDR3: SVEDERDYEQY
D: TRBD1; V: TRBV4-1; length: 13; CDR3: ASSLLRDRGHEQY
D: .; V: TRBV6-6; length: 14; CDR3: ASSRRLERTKNIQY
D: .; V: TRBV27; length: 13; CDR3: ASSLGGASGNTIY
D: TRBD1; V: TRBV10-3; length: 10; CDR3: AIYQGAYGYT
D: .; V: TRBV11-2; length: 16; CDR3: ASSLDREARKGVDEQY